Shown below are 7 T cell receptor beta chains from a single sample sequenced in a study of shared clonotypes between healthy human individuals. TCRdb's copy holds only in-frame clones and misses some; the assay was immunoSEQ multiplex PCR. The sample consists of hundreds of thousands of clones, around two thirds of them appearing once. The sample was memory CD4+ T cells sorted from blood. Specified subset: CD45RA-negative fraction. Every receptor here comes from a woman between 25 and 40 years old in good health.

CDR3 sequence: CSVVGTSGIQETQYF. CDR3 coding DNA: TGCAGCGTTGTGGGGACTAGCGGGATTCAAGAGACCCAGTACTTC. The rearrangement joins TRBV29-1 to TRBJ2-5; 13 bases agree with TRBD2. V dropped 4 bases and J dropped 2; count of bases not matched to a gene: 4. Per the germline V gene, CDR1 is SQVTM and CDR2 is ANQGSEA. This CDR3 has 15 amino acids.

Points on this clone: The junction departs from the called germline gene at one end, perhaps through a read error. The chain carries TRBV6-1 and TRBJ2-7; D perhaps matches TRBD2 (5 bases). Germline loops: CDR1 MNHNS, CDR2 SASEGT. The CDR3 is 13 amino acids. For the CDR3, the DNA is TGTGCCAGCAGGGAAGGACGGGACTACGAGCAGTACTTC. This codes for CASREGRDYEQYF.

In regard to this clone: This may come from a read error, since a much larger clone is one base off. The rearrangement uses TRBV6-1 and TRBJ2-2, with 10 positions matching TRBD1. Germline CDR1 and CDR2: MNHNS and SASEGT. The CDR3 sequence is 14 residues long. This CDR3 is CASRGTGDTGELLF. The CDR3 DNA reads TGTGCCAGCAGGGGGACAGGGGACACCGGGGAGCTGCTTTTT.

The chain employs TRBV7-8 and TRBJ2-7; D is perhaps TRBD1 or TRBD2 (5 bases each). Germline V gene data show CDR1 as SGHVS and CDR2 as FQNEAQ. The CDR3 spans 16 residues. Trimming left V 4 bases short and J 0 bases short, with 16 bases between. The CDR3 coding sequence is TGTGCCAGCAGCTCCAACCCGGGACGTAGCTCCTACGAGCAGTACTTC. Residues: CASSSNPGRSSYEQYF.

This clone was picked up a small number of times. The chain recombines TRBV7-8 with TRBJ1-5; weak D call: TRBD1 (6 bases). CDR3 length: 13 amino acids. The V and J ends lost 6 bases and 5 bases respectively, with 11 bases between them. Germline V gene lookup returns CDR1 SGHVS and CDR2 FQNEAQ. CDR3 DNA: TGTGCCAGCAGTCCACAGGGAGATCAGCCCCAGCATTTT. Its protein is CASSPQGDQPQHF.

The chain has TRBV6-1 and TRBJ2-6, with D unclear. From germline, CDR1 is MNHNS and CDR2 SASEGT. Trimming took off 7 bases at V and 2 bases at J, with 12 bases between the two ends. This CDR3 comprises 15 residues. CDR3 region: CASTRDIPGANVLTF. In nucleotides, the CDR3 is TGTGCCAGCACCAGAGACATTCCTGGGGCCAACGTCCTGACTTTC.

The CDR3: CASSGSGRAYEQYF. The CDR3 DNA is TGTGCCAGCAGCGGTAGCGGGAGGGCCTACGAGCAGTACTTC. The chain employs TRBV6-6 and TRBJ2-7; 11 nucleotides match TRBD2. The germline CDR1 and CDR2 sequences are MNHNY and SVGAGI (reference sequence). The CDR3 is 14 residues long. The V gene end was trimmed by 6 bases and the J gene end by 2 bases; junction bases not matched to a gene: 3.